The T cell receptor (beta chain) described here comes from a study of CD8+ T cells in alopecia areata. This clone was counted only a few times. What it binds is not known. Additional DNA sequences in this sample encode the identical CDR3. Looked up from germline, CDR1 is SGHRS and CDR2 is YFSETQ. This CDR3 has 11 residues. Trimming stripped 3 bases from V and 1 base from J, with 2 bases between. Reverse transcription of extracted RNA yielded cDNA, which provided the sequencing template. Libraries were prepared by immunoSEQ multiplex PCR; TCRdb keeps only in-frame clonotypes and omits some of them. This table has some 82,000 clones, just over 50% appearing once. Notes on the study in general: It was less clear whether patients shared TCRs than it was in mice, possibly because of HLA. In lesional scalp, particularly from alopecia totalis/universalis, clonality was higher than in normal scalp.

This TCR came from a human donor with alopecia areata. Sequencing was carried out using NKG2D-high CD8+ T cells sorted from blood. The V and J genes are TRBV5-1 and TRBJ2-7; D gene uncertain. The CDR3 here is CASSSSYEQYF. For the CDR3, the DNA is TGCGCCAGCAGCTCGTCCTACGAGCAGTACTTC.